This entry features one T cell receptor beta chain sequence. The antigen is undetermined. Absence of ophthalmopathy progression within 18 months defined stable Graves' hyperthyroidism. The hyperthyroidism patients had all been newly diagnosed, and their disease duration was under 2 months. Their ages ranged from 18 to 65 years. The data were taken from a study of T cells in Graves' hyperthyroidism and ophthalmopathy. General study results and limits: Blood also held most thyroid clonotypes expanded beyond 0.001.

The source material, RNA transcripts, was used to amplify TCR beta CDR3 regions. The HTBI primer set drove a first-round RT-PCR of the TCR CDR3. MiXCR, applied by TCRdb to the multiplex PCR reads, yields one record per CDR3 protein. The sample shows more than 500,000 distinct CDR3 sequences, around 15% of them seen only once. The sequence came from a woman aged 25-40 years with Graves' hyperthyroidism. The specimen sequenced was blood.

The CDR3 reads CASSWQSPTQRFQETQYF. As DNA, the CDR3 is TGTGCCAGCAGCTGGCAGAGTCCAACACAGCGGTTCCAAGAGACCCAGTACTTC. This chain uses TRBV7-6 with TRBJ2-5; tentatively, D is TRBD2 (5 bases). V lost 4 bases to trimming and J lost 1 base, with 22 bases between them. Per germline, CDR1 SGHVS and CDR2 FNYEAQ. CDR3 length equals 18 residues.